This T cell receptor (beta chain) was documented in a study of tissue T cells after allogeneic stem cell transplantation. With regard to this clone: Gene names are mouse gene names. The CDR3 extends 1 residue past the end of the read, so its final part is completed from the germline J gene.

As to time point: mouse harvest day 7 after allogeneic transplant. The graft held 10^6 splenic CD5+ T cells and 10^7 T-cell-depleted bone marrow cells. Method: immunoSEQ multiplex PCR; TCRdb's copy keeps in-frame clones and lacks some. The repertoire consists of 2,000 to 2,500 clones, with around three fifths occurring once and the leading ten covering more than 25%. The CDR3 length is 15 residues. Trimming took off 4 bases at V and 0 bases at J, with 7 bases between the two ends. CDR1 SGHSA and CDR2 FRNQAP come from the germline V gene. The sample was spleen. This rearrangement joins TRBV16 to TRBJ1-6; D gene unclear. TRBJ1-6 belongs to the ORF category, with a function that is uncertain. The clonotype originates from a female BALB/c mouse given C57BL/6 T cells with graft-versus-host disease after an allogeneic hematopoietic cell transplant. CDR3: CASSSTISYNSPLYF. The sequenced part of the CDR3 DNA is TGTGCAAGCAGCTCGACAATTTCCTATAATTCGCCCCTCTAC.